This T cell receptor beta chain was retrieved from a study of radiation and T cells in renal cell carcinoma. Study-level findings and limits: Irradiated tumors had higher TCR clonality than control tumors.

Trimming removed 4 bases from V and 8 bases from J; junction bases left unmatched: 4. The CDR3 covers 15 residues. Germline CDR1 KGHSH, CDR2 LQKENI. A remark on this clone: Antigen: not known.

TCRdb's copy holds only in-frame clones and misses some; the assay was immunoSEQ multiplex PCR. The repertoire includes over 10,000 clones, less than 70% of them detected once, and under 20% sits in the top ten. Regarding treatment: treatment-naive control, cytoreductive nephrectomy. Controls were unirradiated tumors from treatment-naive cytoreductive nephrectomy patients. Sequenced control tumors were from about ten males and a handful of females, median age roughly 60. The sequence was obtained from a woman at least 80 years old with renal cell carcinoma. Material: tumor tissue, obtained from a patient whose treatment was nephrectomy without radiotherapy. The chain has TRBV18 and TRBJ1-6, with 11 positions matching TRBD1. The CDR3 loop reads CASSQGDRGDSPLHF. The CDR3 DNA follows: TGTGCCAGCTCACAAGGGGACAGGGGGGATTCACCCCTCCACTTT.